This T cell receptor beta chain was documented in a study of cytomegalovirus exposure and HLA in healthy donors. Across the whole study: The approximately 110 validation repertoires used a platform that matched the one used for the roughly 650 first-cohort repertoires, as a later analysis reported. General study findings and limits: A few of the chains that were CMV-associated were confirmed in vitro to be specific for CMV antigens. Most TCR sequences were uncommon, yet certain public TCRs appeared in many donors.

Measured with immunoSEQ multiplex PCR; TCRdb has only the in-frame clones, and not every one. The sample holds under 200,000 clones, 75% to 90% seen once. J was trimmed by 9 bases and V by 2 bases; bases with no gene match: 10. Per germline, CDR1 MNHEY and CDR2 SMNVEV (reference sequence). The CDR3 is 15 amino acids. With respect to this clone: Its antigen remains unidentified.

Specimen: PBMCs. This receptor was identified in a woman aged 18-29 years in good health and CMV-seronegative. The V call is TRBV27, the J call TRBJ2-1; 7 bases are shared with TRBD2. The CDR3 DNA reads TGTGCCAGCAGTTTAAGACTAGCTGCCCCTGGTGAGCAGTTCTTC. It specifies CASSLRLAAPGEQFF.